This TCR beta chain was sequenced for a study of blood T cell repertoires in COVID-19 (dated by TCRdb to 2019 to 2021). Looking at the study overall: Samples covering the acute and convalescent phases of COVID-19 were provided by collaborators in the United States, Italy and Spain. The prospective study material was composed of cDNA or gDNA derived from T cells, B-cell-depleted T cells, or PBMCs. The dataset comprised deeply sampled blood TCRbeta repertoires from subjects exposed to, actively infected with, or recovered from COVID-19. The repertoires were released in a freely available public database intended as a resource for research on the immune response to SARS-CoV-2. Samples were obtained from the ongoing ImmuneRACE study (first 160 participants) and from 1,254 subjects provided by 6 global collaborators. A de-identified subject ID, COVID-19 status, age in years and sex were almost always included in the sample metadata. Where HLA class I and class II types were available, the types were taken from metadata supplied by the sample provider, not from assay-based typing.

What the study reported, not specific to this receptor: The amount of clinical and demographic metadata varied by source and participant and was provided uncurated.

In Seattle, one collaborating source enrolled patients while the infection was active and tracked those patients longitudinally over the course of disease. Whole blood was collected in K2EDTA tubes by collaborating institutions according to the institutions' own protocols. For TCRbeta analysis, collaborators shipped samples in one of three forms: frozen whole blood, isolated PBMCs, or DNA extracted from either of those sample types. The immunoSEQ Assay, a bias-controlled multiplex PCR, was used to amplify TCRbeta CDR3 regions from genomic DNA. The study's own analysis went as follows. The number of nucleated cells in each sample was estimated by amplification of reference gene primers within the assay. Sequence reads were collapsed and filtered to measure the absolute abundance of every unique TCRbeta CDR3 rearrangement. For each sample, productive Simpson clonality was calculated as the square root of Simpson's diversity index across productive rearrangements. Not all clones reach the TCRdb copy of this immuneACCESS table, which keeps in-frame sequences only. Checked studies attribute under half of the gap to unresolved V genes and leave the rest unexplained. V and J calls and clone size follow that table, whereas D and trimming were derived from the DNA. Counted in this sample were around 200,000 clones; 65% to 85% of them appeared once. The ten largest make up roughly 1.2% of the sample.

About this clone itself: It has no known antigen specificity. The input lacks base qualities; no much larger clone sits a single base away.

V and J are truncated by 2 bases and 4 bases respectively, leaving an intervening sequence of 15 bases. From a lookup of the germline V gene, CDR1 and CDR2 are MNHEY and SVGEGT. Taken from cysteine to phenylalanine, the CDR3 has 16 residues. The kept DNA is CDR3 alone, 48 bases in frame from the first base. Material: peripheral blood. This receptor chain uses TRBV6-2 or TRBV6-3 and TRBJ1-3; 5 matching bases give a weak D call of TRBD1. This sequence originates from a young woman with COVID-19, enrolled during active disease. The encoded CDR3 is CASSYVDSLRGNTIYF. Read as DNA, the sequence is TGTGCCAGCAGTTACGTTGACAGCCTCCGCGGAAACACCATATATTTT.